Listed below are T cell receptor beta chains from one sample, sequenced in a study of post-analysis software for immune sequencing data. Using its own MiXCR run on the PCR reads, TCRdb lists one record per CDR3 protein. The data hold hundreds of thousands of distinct CDR3 sequences, with about 60% observed a single time. Sequencing used blood. Receptors originate from a girl aged 2-10 years with multiple sclerosis. Both conserved end residues are part of each CDR3. The order of the fields is V gene, D gene, clone size, J gene, CDR3 protein. D genes are given only for firm matches. Size tells how often a clone was seen (once, few, many) or the class of an expanded clone, and some rows leave it out.

v_call: TRBV2; d_call: TRBD2; clone_size: .; j_call: TRBJ2-1; cdr3_aa: CASTMTSASGEDEQFF
v_call: TRBV7-3; d_call: TRBD2; clone_size: .; j_call: TRBJ2-1; cdr3_aa: CASSPGTSGRIFSYNEQFF
v_call: TRBV7-7; d_call: .; clone_size: .; j_call: .; cdr3_aa: CASSDLTGIQETQYF
v_call: TRBV5-1; d_call: .; clone_size: .; j_call: TRBJ2-1; cdr3_aa: CASSLSFDSGSYNEQFF
v_call: TRBV27; d_call: .; clone_size: .; j_call: TRBJ2-1; cdr3_aa: CASGYLSHNEQFF
v_call: TRBV7-2; d_call: TRBD2; clone_size: .; j_call: TRBJ2-3; cdr3_aa: CASSLSGVGTQYF
v_call: TRBV4-1; d_call: .; clone_size: .; j_call: TRBJ2-4; cdr3_aa: CASSPPAGQGWDIQYF
v_call: TRBV4-1; d_call: .; clone_size: few; j_call: TRBJ2-7; cdr3_aa: CASSPGPSGTEQYF
v_call: TRBV20-1; d_call: .; clone_size: .; j_call: TRBJ2-3; cdr3_aa: CSARDTRGSDTQYF
v_call: TRBV15; d_call: .; clone_size: .; j_call: TRBJ1-1; cdr3_aa: CATSTRGNTEAFF
v_call: TRBV29-1; d_call: .; clone_size: .; j_call: TRBJ2-1; cdr3_aa: CSVSRGAPSDEQFF
v_call: TRBV12-3/TRBV12-4; d_call: .; clone_size: once; j_call: TRBJ2-1; cdr3_aa: CASSLARQPGNKQFF
v_call: TRBV5-1; d_call: .; clone_size: .; j_call: TRBJ2-3; cdr3_aa: CASSVQHTDTQYF
v_call: TRBV6-5; d_call: .; clone_size: .; j_call: TRBJ1-4; cdr3_aa: CASSWGGGEDATNEKLFF
v_call: TRBV20-1; d_call: TRBD2; clone_size: .; j_call: TRBJ2-5; cdr3_aa: CSARDAGEAETQYF
v_call: TRBV5-1; d_call: .; clone_size: .; j_call: TRBJ1-2; cdr3_aa: CASSPLDSFYGYTF
v_call: TRBV29-1; d_call: .; clone_size: .; j_call: TRBJ1-2; cdr3_aa: CSVEDPSGYNTF
v_call: TRBV11-2; d_call: .; clone_size: once; j_call: TRBJ2-1; cdr3_aa: CASSWGDGIYNERFF
v_call: TRBV5-4; d_call: .; clone_size: .; j_call: TRBJ2-3; cdr3_aa: CASSSDSSTDTQYF
v_call: TRBV29-1; d_call: TRBD1; clone_size: .; j_call: TRBJ2-1; cdr3_aa: CSVEGWDRGFNEQFF
v_call: TRBV5-1; d_call: .; clone_size: .; j_call: TRBJ2-3; cdr3_aa: CASWGATDTQYF
v_call: TRBV25-1; d_call: TRBD1; clone_size: .; j_call: TRBJ1-2; cdr3_aa: CASSAGAGGGYTF
v_call: TRBV29-1; d_call: .; clone_size: .; j_call: TRBJ2-3; cdr3_aa: CSVAYSGGSTDTQYF
v_call: TRBV6-1; d_call: .; clone_size: .; j_call: TRBJ1-5; cdr3_aa: CASSEIPNQPQHF
v_call: TRBV7-3; d_call: TRBD2; clone_size: .; j_call: TRBJ2-5; cdr3_aa: CASSGGSKTQYF
v_call: TRBV2; d_call: .; clone_size: .; j_call: TRBJ2-7; cdr3_aa: CASSATSWAYEQYF
v_call: TRBV4-3; d_call: .; clone_size: .; j_call: TRBJ2-5; cdr3_aa: CASSQFTRGPSRSYNEQYF
v_call: TRBV5-1; d_call: TRBD1; clone_size: few; j_call: TRBJ1-1; cdr3_aa: CASSPGTGGNTEAFF
v_call: TRBV11-2; d_call: TRBD2; clone_size: .; j_call: TRBJ2-3; cdr3_aa: CASSPLCSGGTDTQYF
v_call: TRBV7-2; d_call: TRBD1; clone_size: .; j_call: TRBJ1-2; cdr3_aa: CASSLPGQIYGYTF
v_call: TRBV25-1; d_call: .; clone_size: .; j_call: TRBJ2-1; cdr3_aa: CASSEYRGQSSYNEQFF
v_call: TRBV5-1; d_call: TRBD2; clone_size: .; j_call: TRBJ2-1; cdr3_aa: CASSDGGGAYNEQFF
v_call: TRBV20-1; d_call: .; clone_size: .; j_call: TRBJ1-2; cdr3_aa: CSARVGREGYGYTF
v_call: TRBV5-1; d_call: .; clone_size: .; j_call: TRBJ2-1; cdr3_aa: CASRSEGVPAYNEQFF
v_call: TRBV12-3/TRBV12-4; d_call: .; clone_size: few; j_call: TRBJ2-3; cdr3_aa: CASSSLGPAPDTQYF
v_call: TRBV6-5; d_call: TRBD1; clone_size: .; j_call: TRBJ1-1; cdr3_aa: CASRRTGKGEAFF
v_call: TRBV29-1; d_call: .; clone_size: .; j_call: TRBJ1-1; cdr3_aa: CSAVGRGLIEAFF
v_call: TRBV7-9; d_call: TRBD1; clone_size: .; j_call: TRBJ2-7; cdr3_aa: CASSERDRGNPTPYYEQYF
v_call: TRBV5-1; d_call: .; clone_size: .; j_call: TRBJ1-2; cdr3_aa: CASSSHGYTF
v_call: TRBV20-1; d_call: .; clone_size: .; j_call: TRBJ2-1; cdr3_aa: CSAPPWLASTNEQFF
v_call: TRBV29-1; d_call: TRBD2; clone_size: .; j_call: TRBJ2-1; cdr3_aa: CSVEDPTSGSTMSEQFF
v_call: TRBV7-3; d_call: .; clone_size: few; j_call: TRBJ2-3; cdr3_aa: CASSTTGGLTTGGSTDTQYF